This T cell receptor beta chain is drawn from a study of OX40 agonist ivuxolimab in advanced cancers. Whole-study context: It was ivuxolimab, an agonistic anti-OX40 (CD134) antibody, that patients were treated with. Study-wide results and caveats: Low normalized T-cell clonal expansion was also seen in some nonresponders. No antigen was identified for the clonally expanded peripheral T cells. Averaged across samples, CD8+ T cells carried more expanded clones than CD4+ did.

Libraries were prepared by immunoSEQ multiplex PCR; TCRdb keeps only in-frame clonotypes and omits some of them. Of about 60,000 clones listed, around 87% were seen once; the top ten hold approximately 4%. The CDR3 has 13 residues. Germline V gene sequence: CDR1 SGHTA, CDR2 FQGTGA. The V and J ends lost 5 bases and 5 bases, in that order; junction bases with no gene match: 5. A remark on this clone: Antigen: not known.

The V gene is TRBV7-3, the J gene TRBJ1-2, with TRBD1 matching 7 bases. Sequences were derived from CD4+ or CD8+ T cells sorted from blood, sampled in a trial of the OX40 agonist ivuxolimab. The source is an adult with an advanced solid tumor such as melanoma, head and neck, liver or kidney cancer. This chain's CDR3 is CASSRGLKYGYTF. The CDR3 bases are TGTGCCAGCAGCAGGGGGCTTAAGTATGGCTACACCTTC. Supplemented by reference TRBV7-3 and TRBJ1-2, the full variable domain reads GAGVSQTPSNKVTEKGKYVELRCDPISGHTALYWYRQSLGQGPEFLIYFQGTGAADDSGLPNDRFFAVRPEGSVSTLKIQRTERGDSAVYLCASSRGLKYGYTFGSGTRLTVV.